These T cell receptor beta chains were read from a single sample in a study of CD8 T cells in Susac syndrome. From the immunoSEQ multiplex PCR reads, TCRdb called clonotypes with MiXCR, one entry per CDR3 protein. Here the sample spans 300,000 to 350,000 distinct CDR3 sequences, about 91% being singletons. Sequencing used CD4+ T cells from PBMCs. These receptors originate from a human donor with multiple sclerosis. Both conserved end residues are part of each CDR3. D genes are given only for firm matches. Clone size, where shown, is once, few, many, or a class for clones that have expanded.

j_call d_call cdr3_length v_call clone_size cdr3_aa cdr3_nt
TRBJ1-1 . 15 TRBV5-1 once CASTKNGGRDTEAFF TGCGCCAGCACCAAAAATGGGGGTCGGGACACTGAAGCTTTCTTT
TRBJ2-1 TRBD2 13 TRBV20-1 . CSALREADNEQFF TGCAGTGCCTTGCGGGAGGCCGACAATGAGCAGTTCTTC
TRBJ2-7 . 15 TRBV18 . CASSPPGPGNTEQYF TGTGCCAGCTCTCCCCCGGGTCCCGGGAATACAGAGCAGTACTTC
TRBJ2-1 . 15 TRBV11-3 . CASSLLGSSLHEQFF TGTGCCAGCAGCCTTTTAGGGTCTAGCCTCCATGAGCAGTTCTTC
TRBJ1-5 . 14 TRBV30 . CAWSPDLGNQPQHF TGTGCCTGGAGTCCCGATTTGGGCAATCAGCCCCAGCATTTT
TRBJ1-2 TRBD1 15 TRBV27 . CASTTSGLRGHGYTF TGTGCCAGCACAACGTCCGGACTAAGGGGGCACGGCTACACCTTC
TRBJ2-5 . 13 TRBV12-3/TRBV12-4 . CASNTGLQETQYF TGTGCCAGCAACACGGGACTTCAAGAGACCCAGTACTTC
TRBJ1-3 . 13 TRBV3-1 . CASSQQPGNTIYF TGTGCCAGCAGCCAACAGCCTGGAAACACCATATATTTT
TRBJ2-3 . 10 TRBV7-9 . CAAGMDTQYF TGTGCCGCAGGTATGGATACGCAGTATTTT
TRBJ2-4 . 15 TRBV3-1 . CASSQDPYGWDIQYF TGTGCCAGCAGCCAAGATCCCTATGGCTGGGACATTCAGTACTTC
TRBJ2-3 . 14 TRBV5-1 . CASSLGPSTDTQYF TGTGCCAGCTCTCTGGGCCCTTCCACAGATACGCAGTATTTT
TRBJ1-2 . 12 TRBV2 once CASSASRGGYTF TGTGCCAGCAGTGCCTCCCGCGGGGGCTACACCTTC
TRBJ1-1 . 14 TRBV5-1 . CASSLDYWNTEAFF TGCGCCAGCAGCTTGGATTACTGGAACACTGAAGCTTTCTTT
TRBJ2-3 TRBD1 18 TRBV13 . CASSERSPDRASRNTQYF TGTGCCAGCAGCGAGCGGTCCCCCGACAGGGCAAGCCGGAATACGCAGTATTTT
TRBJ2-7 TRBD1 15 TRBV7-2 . CASELTGTGAGEQYF TGTGCCAGCGAGTTAACCGGGACAGGGGCGGGTGAGCAGTACTTC
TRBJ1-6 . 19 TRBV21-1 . CASSKVGPAGAGFDSPLHF TGTGCCAGCAGCAAAGTGGGGCCGGCAGGGGCCGGGTTCGATTCACCCCTCCACTTT
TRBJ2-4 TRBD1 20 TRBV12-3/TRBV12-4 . CASSFLLGQGRIIAKNIQYF TGTGCCAGCAGTTTTTTGTTGGGACAGGGGCGCATTATAGCCAAAAACATTCAGTACTTC
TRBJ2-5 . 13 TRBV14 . CASNQVPGETQYF TGTGCCAGCAACCAGGTCCCCGGTGAGACCCAGTACTTC
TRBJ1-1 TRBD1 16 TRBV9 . CASSPGTGPMNTEAFF TGTGCCAGCAGCCCCGGGACAGGCCCGATGAACACTGAAGCTTTCTTT
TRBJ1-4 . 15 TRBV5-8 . CASSSTDFGGEKLFF TGTGCCAGCAGCTCAACGGACTTTGGTGGTGAAAAACTGTTTTTT
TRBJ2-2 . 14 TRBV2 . CASSETINTGELFF TGTGCCAGCAGTGAAACTATAAACACCGGGGAGCTGTTTTTT
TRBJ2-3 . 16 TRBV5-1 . CASSFKDRPGTDTQYF TGCGCCAGCAGCTTCAAGGACCGTCCCGGCACAGATACGCAGTATTTT
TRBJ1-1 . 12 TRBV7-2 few CASSLVHTEAFF TGTGCCAGCAGCTTAGTACACACTGAAGCTTTCTTT